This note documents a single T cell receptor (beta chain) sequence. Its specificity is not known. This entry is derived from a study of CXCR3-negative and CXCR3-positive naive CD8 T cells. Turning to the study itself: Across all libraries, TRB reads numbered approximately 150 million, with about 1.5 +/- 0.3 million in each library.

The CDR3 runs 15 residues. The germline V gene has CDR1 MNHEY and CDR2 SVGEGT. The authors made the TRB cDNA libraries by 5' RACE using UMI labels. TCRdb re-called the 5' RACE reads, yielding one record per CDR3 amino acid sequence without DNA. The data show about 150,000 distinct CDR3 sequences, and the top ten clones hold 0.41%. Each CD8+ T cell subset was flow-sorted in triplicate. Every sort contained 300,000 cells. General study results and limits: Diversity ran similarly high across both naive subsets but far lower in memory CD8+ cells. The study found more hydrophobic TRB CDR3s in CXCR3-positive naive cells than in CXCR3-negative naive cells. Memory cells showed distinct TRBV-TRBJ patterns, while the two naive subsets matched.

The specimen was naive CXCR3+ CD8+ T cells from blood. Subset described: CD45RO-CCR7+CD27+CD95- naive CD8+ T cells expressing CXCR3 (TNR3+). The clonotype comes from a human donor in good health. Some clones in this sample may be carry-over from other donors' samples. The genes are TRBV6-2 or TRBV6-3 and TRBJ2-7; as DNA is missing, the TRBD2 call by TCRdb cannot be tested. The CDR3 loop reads CASSRGGTSVYEQYF.